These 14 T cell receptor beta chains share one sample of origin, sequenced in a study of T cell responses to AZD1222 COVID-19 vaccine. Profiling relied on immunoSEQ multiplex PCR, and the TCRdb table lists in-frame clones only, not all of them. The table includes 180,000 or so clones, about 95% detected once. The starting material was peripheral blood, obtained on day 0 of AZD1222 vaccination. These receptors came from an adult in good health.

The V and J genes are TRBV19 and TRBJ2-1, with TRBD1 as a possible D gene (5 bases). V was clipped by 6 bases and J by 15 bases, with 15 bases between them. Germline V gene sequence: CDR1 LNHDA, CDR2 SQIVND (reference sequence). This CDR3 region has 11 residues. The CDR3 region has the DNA TGTGCCAGTAGCCTCGGACATTATCCGTTCTTC. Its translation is CASSLGHYPFF.

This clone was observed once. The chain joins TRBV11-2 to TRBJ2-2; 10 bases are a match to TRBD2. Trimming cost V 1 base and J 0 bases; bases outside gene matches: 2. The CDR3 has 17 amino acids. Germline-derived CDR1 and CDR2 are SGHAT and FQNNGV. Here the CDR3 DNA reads TGTGCCAGCAGCTTAGTAGGACTAGCGGCGAACACCGGGGAGCTGTTTTTT. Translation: CASSLVGLAANTGELFF.

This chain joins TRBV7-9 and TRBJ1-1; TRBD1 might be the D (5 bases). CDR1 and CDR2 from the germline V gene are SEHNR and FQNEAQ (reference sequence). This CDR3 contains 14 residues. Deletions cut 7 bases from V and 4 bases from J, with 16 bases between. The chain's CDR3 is CASNTREETTEAFF. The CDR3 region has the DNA TGTGCCAGCAATACCAGGGAGGAAACCACTGAAGCTTTCTTT.

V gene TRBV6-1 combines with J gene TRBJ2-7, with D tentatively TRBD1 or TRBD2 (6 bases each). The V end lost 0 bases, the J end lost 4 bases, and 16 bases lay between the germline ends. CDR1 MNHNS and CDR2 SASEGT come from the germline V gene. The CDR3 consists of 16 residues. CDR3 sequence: CASSEAEGKGGYEQYF. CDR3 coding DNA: TGTGCCAGCAGTGAAGCGGAGGGAAAGGGGGGATACGAGCAGTACTTC.

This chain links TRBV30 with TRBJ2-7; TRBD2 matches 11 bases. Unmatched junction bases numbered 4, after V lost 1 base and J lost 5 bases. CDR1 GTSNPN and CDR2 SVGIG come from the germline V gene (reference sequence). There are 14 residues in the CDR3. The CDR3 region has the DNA TGTGCCTGGAGTGGACTAGCGGGAACCGACGAGCAGTACTTC. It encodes CAWSGLAGTDEQYF.

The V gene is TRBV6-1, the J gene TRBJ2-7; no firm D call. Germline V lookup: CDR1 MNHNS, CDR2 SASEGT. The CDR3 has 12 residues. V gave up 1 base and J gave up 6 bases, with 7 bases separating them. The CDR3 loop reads CASSEESGEQYF. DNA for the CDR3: TGTGCCAGCAGTGAAGAGTCGGGCGAGCAGTACTTC.

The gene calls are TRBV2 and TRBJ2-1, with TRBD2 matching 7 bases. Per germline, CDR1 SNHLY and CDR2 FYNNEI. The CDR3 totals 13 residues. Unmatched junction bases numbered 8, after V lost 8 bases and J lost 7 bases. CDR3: CASPGGGRNEQFF. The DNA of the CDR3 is TGTGCCAGCCCGGGGGGAGGGAGGAATGAGCAGTTCTTC.

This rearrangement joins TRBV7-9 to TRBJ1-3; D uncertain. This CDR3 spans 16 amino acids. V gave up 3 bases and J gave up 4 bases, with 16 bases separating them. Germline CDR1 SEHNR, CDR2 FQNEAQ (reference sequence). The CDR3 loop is CASSFTVGPAGNTIYF. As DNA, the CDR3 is TGTGCCAGCAGCTTCACTGTGGGTCCAGCGGGAAACACCATATATTTT.

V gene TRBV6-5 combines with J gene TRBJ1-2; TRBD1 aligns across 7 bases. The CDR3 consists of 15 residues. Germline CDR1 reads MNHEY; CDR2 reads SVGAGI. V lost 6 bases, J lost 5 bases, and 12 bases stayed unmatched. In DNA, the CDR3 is TGTGCCAGCAGACCCACGTTAGGGGGCTCTTATGGCTACACCTTC. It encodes CASRPTLGGSYGYTF.

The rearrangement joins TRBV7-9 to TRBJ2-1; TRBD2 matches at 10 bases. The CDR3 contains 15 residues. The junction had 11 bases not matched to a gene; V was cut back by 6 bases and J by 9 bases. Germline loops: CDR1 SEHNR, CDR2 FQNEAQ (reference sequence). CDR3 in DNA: TGTGCCAGCAGAATTACTAGCGGGAATGGTATTGAGCAGTTCTTC. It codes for CASRITSGNGIEQFF.

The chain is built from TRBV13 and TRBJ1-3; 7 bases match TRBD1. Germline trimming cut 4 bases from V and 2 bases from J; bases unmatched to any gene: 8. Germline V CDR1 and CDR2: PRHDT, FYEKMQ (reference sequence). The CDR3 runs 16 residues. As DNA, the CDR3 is TGTGCCAGCAGCTCGGCCCCCACAGGGGCTGGAAACACCATATATTTT. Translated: CASSSAPTGAGNTIYF.

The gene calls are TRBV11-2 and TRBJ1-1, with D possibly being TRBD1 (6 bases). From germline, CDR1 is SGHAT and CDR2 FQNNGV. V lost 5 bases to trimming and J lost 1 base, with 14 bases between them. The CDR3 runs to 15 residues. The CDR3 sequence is CASSIQWGANTEAFF. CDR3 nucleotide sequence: TGTGCCAGCAGCATCCAGTGGGGGGCGAACACTGAAGCTTTCTTT.

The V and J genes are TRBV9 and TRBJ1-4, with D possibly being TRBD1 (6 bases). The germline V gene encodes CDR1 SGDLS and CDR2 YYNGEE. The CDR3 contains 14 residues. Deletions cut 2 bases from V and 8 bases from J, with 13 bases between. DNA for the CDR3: TGTGCCAGCAGCGTTAGCCAGGGGTCCGAAAAACTGTTTTTT. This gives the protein CASSVSQGSEKLFF.

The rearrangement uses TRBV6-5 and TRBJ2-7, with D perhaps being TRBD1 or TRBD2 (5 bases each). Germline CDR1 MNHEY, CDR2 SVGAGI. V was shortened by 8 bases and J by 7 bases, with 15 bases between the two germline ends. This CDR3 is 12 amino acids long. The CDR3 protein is CASSGTTGEQYF. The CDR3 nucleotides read TGTGCCAGCTCCGGGACGACGGGGGAGCAGTACTTC.